These T cell receptor beta chains were read from a single sample in a study of cytomegalovirus exposure and HLA in healthy donors. Measured with immunoSEQ multiplex PCR; TCRdb has only the in-frame clones, and not every one. Here the sample spans about 140,000 clones, approximately 72% being singletons. The source material was PBMCs. These receptors were taken from a woman aged 60-70 years in good health and CMV-seronegative. Each CDR3 is given with its conserved first and last residue. D genes are given only for firm matches. A clone size is listed for some rows: how often the clone was seen (once, few, many), or a class if it is expanded.

clone_size,d_call,v_call,j_call,cdr3_aa,cdr3_nt
NA,NA,TRBV7-9,TRBJ2-5,CSSSSSAGWGETQYF,TGTTCCAGCAGCTCCTCAGCGGGCTGGGGAGAGACCCAGTACTTC
NA,TRBD1,TRBV15,TRBJ2-7,CATSPGQDLYEQYF,TGTGCCACCTCCCCGGGACAGGATTTATACGAGCAGTACTTC
NA,NA,TRBV13,TRBJ2-1,CASSWAGFSNEQFF,TGTGCCAGCAGCTGGGCAGGGTTTAGTAATGAGCAGTTCTTC
few,NA,TRBV28,TRBJ1-2,CASSPRREGYTF,TGTGCCAGCAGCCCCAGGCGGGAGGGCTACACCTTC
few,TRBD1,TRBV5-1,TRBJ1-1,CASSKGQGGTGTEAFF,TGCGCCAGCAGCAAGGGACAGGGAGGGACTGGAACTGAAGCTTTCTTT
NA,NA,TRBV29-1,TRBJ1-3,CSVESFGIGGNTIYF,TGCAGCGTTGAATCATTCGGGATTGGAGGAAACACCATATATTTT
NA,NA,TRBV7-3,TRBJ1-5,CASSATPNQPQHF,TGTGCCAGCAGCGCTACCCCCAATCAGCCCCAGCATTTT
NA,TRBD1,TRBV2,TRBJ2-2,CASSNRGTTGELFF,TGTGCCAGCAGCAACAGGGGAACCACCGGGGAGCTGTTTTTT
NA,NA,TRBV19,TRBJ1-1,CASSKTGNTEAFF,TGTGCCAGTAGTAAGACAGGGAACACTGAAGCTTTCTTT
once,TRBD2,TRBV7-6,TRBJ2-7,CASSLGTSSYEQYF,TGTGCCAGCAGTTTAGGGACTAGCTCCTACGAGCAGTACTTC
few,TRBD2,TRBV10-3,TRBJ2-2,CAISATGGNTGELFF,TGTGCCATCAGTGCTACGGGAGGGAACACCGGGGAGCTGTTTTTT
NA,NA,TRBV19,TRBJ2-1,CASRLAGVSYNEQFF,TGTGCCAGTAGACTCGCAGGGGTATCCTACAATGAGCAGTTCTTC
NA,TRBD2,TRBV6-1,TRBJ2-5,CASSEVGLAGGKTQYF,TGTGCCAGCAGTGAAGTGGGGCTAGCGGGGGGAAAGACCCAGTACTTC
NA,NA,TRBV19,TRBJ1-5,CASSIGSGSNQPQHF,TGTGCCAGTAGTATTGGGTCAGGGAGCAATCAGCCCCAGCATTTT
NA,TRBD1,TRBV25-1,TRBJ1-1,CVSSEYVTGSTEAFF,TGTGTCAGCAGTGAATATGTGACAGGGAGTACTGAAGCTTTCTTT
once,TRBD1,TRBV7-9,TRBJ2-3,CASSLADRDPDTQYF,TGTGCCAGCAGCTTAGCCGACAGGGACCCAGATACGCAGTATTTT
NA,TRBD1,TRBV5-1,TRBJ2-7,CASSPRMTGGEQYF,TGCGCCAGCAGCCCCAGGATGACAGGGGGCGAGCAGTACTTC
NA,TRBD2,TRBV19,TRBJ2-1,CASTGGGAGEQFF,TGTGCCAGTACAGGCGGGGGGGCCGGTGAGCAGTTCTTC
NA,TRBD2,TRBV9,TRBJ2-3,CASSGGGRAETNTQYF,TGTGCCAGCAGCGGGGGCGGGAGGGCCGAGACGAATACGCAGTATTTT
NA,TRBD2,TRBV6-5,TRBJ2-7,CASRTSGRVGEQYF,TGTGCCAGCAGGACTAGCGGGAGAGTAGGTGAGCAGTACTTC
few,NA,TRBV10-3,TRBJ1-1,CAIRWSQNTEAFF,TGTGCCATCAGGTGGTCACAGAACACTGAAGCTTTCTTT
NA,TRBD1,TRBV4-1,TRBJ2-1,CASSQAGQGGNEQFF,TGCGCCAGCAGCCAAGCGGGACAGGGGGGCAATGAGCAGTTCTTC
NA,TRBD1,TRBV27,TRBJ1-2,CASSLSDRENYGYTF,TGTGCCAGCAGTTTATCGGACAGGGAAAACTATGGCTACACCTTC
NA,TRBD2,TRBV6-5,TRBJ2-1,CASSYGAGGRKGEQFF,TGTGCCAGCAGTTACGGTGCCGGCGGGAGGAAAGGTGAGCAGTTCTTC
NA,TRBD1,TRBV7-9,TRBJ2-3,CSSSLGQQGWEGTQYF,TGTTCCAGCAGCTTAGGGCAACAGGGGTGGGAAGGTACGCAGTATTTT
NA,NA,TRBV19,TRBJ2-6,CASSMGQGKSGANVLTF,TGTGCCAGTAGTATGGGGCAGGGGAAGTCTGGGGCCAACGTCCTGACTTTC
NA,NA,TRBV28,TRBJ1-2,CASSLGDYGYTF,TGTGCCAGCAGTTTAGGAGATTATGGCTACACCTTC
NA,NA,TRBV5-1,TRBJ1-5,CASSLAGEQPQHF,TGCGCCAGCAGCTTGGCAGGGGAACAGCCCCAGCATTTT
NA,NA,TRBV4-1,TRBJ1-1,CASSQESSSHLNTEAFF,TGCGCCAGCAGCCAAGAATCATCGTCACATTTGAACACTGAAGCTTTCTTT
NA,TRBD2,TRBV2,TRBJ2-5,CASSGLLGLAGGETQYF,TGTGCCAGCAGTGGGCTCCTCGGACTAGCGGGAGGAGAGACCCAGTACTTC
NA,NA,TRBV7-3,TRBJ1-1,CASSLGGSEAFF,TGTGCCAGCAGCCTTGGGGGCAGTGAAGCTTTCTTT
NA,NA,TRBV15,TRBJ2-7,CATSRWDKTYEQYF,TGTGCCACCAGCAGGTGGGACAAAACCTACGAGCAGTACTTC
NA,NA,TRBV9,TRBJ2-1,CASSLEADYNEQFF,TGTGCCAGCAGCCTTGAGGCTGACTACAATGAGCAGTTCTTC
few,TRBD2,TRBV27,TRBJ2-5,CASSLRLAGGRETQYF,TGTGCCAGCAGTTTACGGCTAGCGGGGGGCAGGGAGACCCAGTACTTC
NA,NA,TRBV6-1,TRBJ1-2,CASSELGARSTNYGYTF,TGTGCCAGCAGTGAGCTAGGCGCGAGATCGACTAACTATGGCTACACCTTC
NA,NA,TRBV7-8,TRBJ1-4,CASSPGNEKLFF,TGTGCCAGCAGCCCCGGTAATGAAAAACTGTTTTTT
NA,TRBD1,TRBV5-1,TRBJ1-1,CASSSPTGPNTEAFF,TGCGCCAGCAGCTCACCGACAGGGCCTAACACTGAAGCTTTCTTT
NA,NA,TRBV7-9,TRBJ1-2,CASRSDSYGYTF,TGTGCCAGCAGGTCGGACAGCTATGGCTACACCTTC
NA,TRBD1,TRBV11-1,TRBJ2-7,CASSLGQGALYEQYF,TGTGCCAGCAGCTTAGGGCAGGGGGCGCTGTACGAGCAGTACTTC
NA,NA,TRBV5-6,TRBJ2-5,CASSWGQGGQTQYF,TGTGCCAGCAGCTGGGGTCAGGGGGGACAGACCCAGTACTTC
NA,TRBD2,TRBV9,TRBJ2-7,CASSVGPSGSEQYF,TGTGCCAGCAGCGTAGGGCCTAGCGGGAGCGAGCAGTACTTC
NA,TRBD2,TRBV7-7,TRBJ2-1,CASSPSGGGNEQFF,TGTGCTAGCAGCCCTAGCGGGGGTGGGAATGAGCAGTTCTTC
NA,TRBD2,TRBV2,TRBJ2-1,CASSVLAAAYNEQFF,TGTGCCAGCAGTGTACTAGCGGCCGCCTACAATGAGCAGTTCTTC
NA,TRBD1,TRBV18,TRBJ2-1,CASSPDRGHNEQFF,TGTGCCAGCTCTCCCGACAGGGGGCACAATGAGCAGTTCTTC
NA,TRBD1,TRBV7-9,TRBJ1-1,CSSRSDREVPEAFF,TGTTCCAGCAGATCCGACAGGGAGGTCCCTGAAGCTTTCTTT
NA,NA,TRBV5-1,TRBJ2-3,CASSFVGATDTQYF,TGCGCCAGCAGCTTCGTAGGGGCCACCGATACGCAGTATTTT
NA,TRBD1,TRBV18,TRBJ1-3,CASSPSQGARDTAGNTIYF,TGTGCCAGCTCACCAAGCCAGGGGGCTCGAGATACGGCTGGAAACACCATATATTTT
NA,TRBD1,TRBV10-3,TRBJ2-3,CATIDSGGAGTDTQYF,TGTGCCACCATCGATTCAGGGGGCGCGGGCACAGATACGCAGTATTTT
NA,TRBD1,TRBV5-1,TRBJ1-6,CASSGDRVDSPLHF,TGCGCCAGCAGCGGCGACAGGGTGGATTCACCCCTCCACTTT
NA,TRBD2,TRBV6-1,TRBJ2-3,CASSEVGGGTDTQYF,TGTGCCAGCAGTGAAGTCGGGGGGGGCACAGATACGCAGTATTTT
few,NA,TRBV5-4,TRBJ2-2,CASSLGPVQSNTGELFF,TGTGCCAGCAGCTTGGGCCCCGTGCAGTCGAACACCGGGGAGCTGTTTTTT
NA,TRBD1,TRBV5-1,TRBJ2-7,CASSSQGTGHGYEQYF,TGCGCCAGCAGCTCCCAAGGGACAGGCCACGGGTACGAGCAGTACTTC
few,NA,TRBV6-1,TRBJ1-4,CASSEVRGGAAEKLFF,TGTGCCAGCAGTGAAGTGAGGGGGGGAGCGGCTGAAAAACTGTTTTTT
NA,TRBD2,TRBV5-6,TRBJ2-1,CASSLELAGPSSYNEQFF,TGTGCCAGCAGCTTGGAACTAGCGGGACCGAGCTCCTACAATGAGCAGTTCTTC
NA,TRBD2,TRBV10-2,TRBJ2-1,CASSNLAGGSSYNEQFF,TGCGCCAGCAGCAACTTAGCGGGGGGGAGCTCCTACAATGAGCAGTTCTTC
NA,NA,TRBV6-6,TRBJ2-7,CASSAGRLIYEQYF,TGTGCCAGCAGTGCGGGACGCCTCATCTACGAGCAGTACTTC
NA,TRBD1,TRBV7-2,TRBJ2-7,CASSLNVGQGAYEQYF,TGTGCCAGCAGCTTAAATGTTGGACAGGGGGCCTACGAGCAGTACTTC
few,TRBD2,TRBV14,TRBJ2-1,CASSHLGGSMNEQFF,TGTGCCAGCAGCCATCTCGGCGGGAGTATGAATGAGCAGTTCTTC
NA,NA,TRBV28,TRBJ1-1,CASSLWETGNTEAFF,TGTGCCAGCAGTTTATGGGAGACAGGGAACACTGAAGCTTTCTTT
NA,NA,TRBV5-4,TRBJ2-1,CASSTAESSYNEQFF,TGTGCCAGCAGCACAGCGGAGAGCTCCTACAATGAGCAGTTCTTC